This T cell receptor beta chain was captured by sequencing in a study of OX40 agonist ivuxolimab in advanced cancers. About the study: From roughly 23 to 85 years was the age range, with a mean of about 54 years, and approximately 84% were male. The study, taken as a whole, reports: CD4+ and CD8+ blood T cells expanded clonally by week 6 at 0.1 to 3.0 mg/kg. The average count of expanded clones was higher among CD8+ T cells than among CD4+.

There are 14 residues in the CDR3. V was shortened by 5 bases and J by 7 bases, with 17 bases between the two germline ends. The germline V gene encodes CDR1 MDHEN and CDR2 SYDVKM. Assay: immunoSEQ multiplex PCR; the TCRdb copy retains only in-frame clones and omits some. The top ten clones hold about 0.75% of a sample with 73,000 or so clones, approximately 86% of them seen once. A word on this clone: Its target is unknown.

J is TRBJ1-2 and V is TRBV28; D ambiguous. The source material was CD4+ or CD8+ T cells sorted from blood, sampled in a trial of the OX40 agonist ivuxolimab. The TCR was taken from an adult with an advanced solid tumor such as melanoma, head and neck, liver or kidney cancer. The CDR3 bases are TGTGCCAGCAGTCAAGACCCGTTTCCGGGTGGCTACACCTTC. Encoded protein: CASSQDPFPGGYTF.